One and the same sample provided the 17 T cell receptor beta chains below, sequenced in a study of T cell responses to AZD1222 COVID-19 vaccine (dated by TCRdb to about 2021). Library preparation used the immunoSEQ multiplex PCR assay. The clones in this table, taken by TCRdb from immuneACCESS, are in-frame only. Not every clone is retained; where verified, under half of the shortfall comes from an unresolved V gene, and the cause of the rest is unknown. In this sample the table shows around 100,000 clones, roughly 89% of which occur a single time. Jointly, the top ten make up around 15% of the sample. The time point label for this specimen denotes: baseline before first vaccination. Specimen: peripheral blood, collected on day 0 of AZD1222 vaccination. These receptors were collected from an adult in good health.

For the CDR3, the DNA is TGTGCCAGCAGCCAAGACTTTCGGGGTGGCGATCAGCCCCAGCATTTT. Its protein is CASSQDFRGGDQPQHF. This chain connects TRBV3-1 (or the pseudogene TRBV3-2) to TRBJ1-5; D is unresolved. The germline V gene has CDR1 LGHDT and CDR2 YNNKEL (reference sequence). The CDR3 has 16 residues. V dropped 0 bases and J dropped 5 bases, with 14 bases sitting between them.

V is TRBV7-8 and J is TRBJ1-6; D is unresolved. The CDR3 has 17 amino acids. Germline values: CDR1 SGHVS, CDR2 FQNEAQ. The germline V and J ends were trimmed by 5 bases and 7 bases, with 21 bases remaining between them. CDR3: CASSLGPTRNPNSPLHF. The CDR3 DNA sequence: TGTGCCAGCAGCCTGGGCCCCACAAGGAACCCAAATTCACCCCTCCACTTT.

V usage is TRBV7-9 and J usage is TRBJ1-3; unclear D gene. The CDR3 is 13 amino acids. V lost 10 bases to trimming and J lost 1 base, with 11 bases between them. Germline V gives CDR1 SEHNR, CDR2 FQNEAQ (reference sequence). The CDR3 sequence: CANPDLSGNTIYF. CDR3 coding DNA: TGTGCCAACCCCGACCTATCTGGAAACACCATATATTTT.

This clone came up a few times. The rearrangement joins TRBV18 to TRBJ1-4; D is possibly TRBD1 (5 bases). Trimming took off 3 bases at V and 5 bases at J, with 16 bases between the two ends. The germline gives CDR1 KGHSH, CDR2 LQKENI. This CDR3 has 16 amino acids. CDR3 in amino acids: CASSPAVGVTNEKLFF. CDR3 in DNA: TGTGCCAGCTCACCCGCTGTGGGGGTGACAAATGAAAAACTGTTTTTT. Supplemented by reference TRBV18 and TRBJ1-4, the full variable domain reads NAGVMQNPRHLVRRRGQEARLRCSPMKGHSHVYWYRQLPEEGLKFMVYLQKENIIDESGMPKERFSAEFPKEGPSILRIQQVVRGDSAAYFCASSPAVGVTNEKLFFGSGTQLSVL.

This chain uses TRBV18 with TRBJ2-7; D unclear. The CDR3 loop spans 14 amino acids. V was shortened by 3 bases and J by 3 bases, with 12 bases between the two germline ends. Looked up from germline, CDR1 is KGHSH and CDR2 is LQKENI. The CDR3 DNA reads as TGTGCCAGCTCACCTGTTCATCAAGACTACGAGCAGTACTTC. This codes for CASSPVHQDYEQYF.

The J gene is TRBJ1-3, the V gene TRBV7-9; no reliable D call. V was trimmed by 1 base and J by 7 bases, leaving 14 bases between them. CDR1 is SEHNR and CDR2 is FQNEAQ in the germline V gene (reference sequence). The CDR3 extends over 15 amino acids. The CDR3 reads CASSLVSGLRNTIYF. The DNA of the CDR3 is TGTGCCAGCAGCTTAGTGTCGGGTCTAAGGAACACCATATATTTT.

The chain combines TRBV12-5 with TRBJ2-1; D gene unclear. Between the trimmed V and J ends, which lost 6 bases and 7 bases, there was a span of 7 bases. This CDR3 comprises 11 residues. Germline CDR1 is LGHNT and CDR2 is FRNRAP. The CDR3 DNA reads TGTGCTAGTGGGACGAGGAATGAGCAGTTCTTC. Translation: CASGTRNEQFF.

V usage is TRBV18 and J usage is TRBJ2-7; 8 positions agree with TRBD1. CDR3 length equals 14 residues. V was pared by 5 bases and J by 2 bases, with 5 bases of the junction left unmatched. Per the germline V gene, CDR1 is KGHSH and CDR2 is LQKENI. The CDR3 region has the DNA TGTGCCAGCTCATCTCAGACAGGGGCCTACGAGCAGTACTTC. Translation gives CASSSQTGAYEQYF.

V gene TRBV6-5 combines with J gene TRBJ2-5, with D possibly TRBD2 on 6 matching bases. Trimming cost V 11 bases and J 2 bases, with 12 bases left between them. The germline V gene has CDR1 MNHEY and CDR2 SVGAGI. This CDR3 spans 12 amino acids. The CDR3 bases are TGTGCCCTCCGGGGGAGGCAAGAGACCCAGTACTTC. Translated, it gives CALRGRQETQYF.

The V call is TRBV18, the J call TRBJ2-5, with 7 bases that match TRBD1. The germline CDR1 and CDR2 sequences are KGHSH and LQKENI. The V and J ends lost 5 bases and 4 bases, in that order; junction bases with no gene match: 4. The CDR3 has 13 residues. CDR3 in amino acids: CASSSRDRETQYF. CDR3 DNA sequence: TGTGCCAGCTCATCAAGGGACAGAGAGACCCAGTACTTC.

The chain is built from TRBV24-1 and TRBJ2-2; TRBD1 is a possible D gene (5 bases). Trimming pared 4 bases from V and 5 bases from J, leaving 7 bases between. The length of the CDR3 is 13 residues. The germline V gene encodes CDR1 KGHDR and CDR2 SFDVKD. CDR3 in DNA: TGTGCCACCAGTGACTACAGGACCGGGGAGCTGTTTTTT. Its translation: CATSDYRTGELFF.

The CDR3: CSAGPGGNGNTIYF. Written as DNA, the CDR3 is TGCAGCGCGGGGCCAGGGGGCAACGGAAACACCATATATTTT. The chain uses TRBV29-1 and TRBJ1-3; 8 bases are a match to TRBD1. The CDR3 is 14 residues long. Germline CDR1 reads SQVTM; CDR2 reads ANQGSEA. The V gene end was trimmed by 7 bases and the J gene end by 4 bases; junction bases not matched to a gene: 9.

The CDR3 region is CASSFGDRVSDTQYF. CDR3 bases: TGTGCCAGCAGCTTTGGGGACAGGGTGTCAGATACGCAGTATTTT. The rearrangement links TRBV7-2 to TRBJ2-3; 9 bases fit TRBD1. V shed 3 bases and J 4 bases; nucleotides not matched to a gene: 5. Germline assignment: CDR1 SGHTA and CDR2 FQGNSA. This CDR3 spans 15 amino acids.

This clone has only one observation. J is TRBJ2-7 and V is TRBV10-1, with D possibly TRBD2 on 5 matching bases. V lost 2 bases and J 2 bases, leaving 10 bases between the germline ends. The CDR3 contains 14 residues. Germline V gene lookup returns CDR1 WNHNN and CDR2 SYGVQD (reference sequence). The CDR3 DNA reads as TGCGCCAGCAGTGAGCGGGAAAACACCTACGAGCAGTACTTC. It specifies CASSERENTYEQYF.

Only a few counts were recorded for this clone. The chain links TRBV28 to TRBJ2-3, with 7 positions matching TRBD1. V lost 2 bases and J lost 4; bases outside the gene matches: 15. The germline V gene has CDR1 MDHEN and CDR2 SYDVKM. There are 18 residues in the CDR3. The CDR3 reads CASSLEVLGGGWPDTQYF. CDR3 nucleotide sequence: TGTGCCAGCAGTTTAGAGGTTTTAGGGGGCGGGTGGCCAGATACGCAGTATTTT.

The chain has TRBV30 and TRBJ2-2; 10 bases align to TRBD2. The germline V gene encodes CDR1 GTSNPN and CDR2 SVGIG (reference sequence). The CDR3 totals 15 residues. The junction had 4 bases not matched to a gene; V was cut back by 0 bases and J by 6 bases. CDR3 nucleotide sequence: TGTGCCTGGAGTGTATCCCTAGCGGGAGCCGGGGAGCTGTTTTTT. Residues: CAWSVSLAGAGELFF.

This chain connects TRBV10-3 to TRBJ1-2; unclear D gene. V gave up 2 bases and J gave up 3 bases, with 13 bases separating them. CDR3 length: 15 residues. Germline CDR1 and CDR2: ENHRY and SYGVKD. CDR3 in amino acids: CAISENVREDYGYTF. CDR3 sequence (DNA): TGTGCCATCAGTGAGAACGTAAGGGAAGACTATGGCTACACCTTC.